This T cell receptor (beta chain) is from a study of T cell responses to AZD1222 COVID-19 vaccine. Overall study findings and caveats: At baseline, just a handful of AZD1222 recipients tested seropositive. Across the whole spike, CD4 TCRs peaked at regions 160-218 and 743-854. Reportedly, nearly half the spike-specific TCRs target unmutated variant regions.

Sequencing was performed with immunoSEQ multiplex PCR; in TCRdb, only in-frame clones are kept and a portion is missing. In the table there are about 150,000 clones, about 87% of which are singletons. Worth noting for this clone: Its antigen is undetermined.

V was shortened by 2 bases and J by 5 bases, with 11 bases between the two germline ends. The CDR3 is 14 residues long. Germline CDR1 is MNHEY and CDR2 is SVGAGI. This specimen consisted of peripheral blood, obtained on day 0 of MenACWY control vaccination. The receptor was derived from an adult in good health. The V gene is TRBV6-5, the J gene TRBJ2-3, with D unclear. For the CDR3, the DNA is TGTGCCAGCAGTTACCTTAATTCCCGAGATACGCAGTATTTT. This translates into CASSYLNSRDTQYF.